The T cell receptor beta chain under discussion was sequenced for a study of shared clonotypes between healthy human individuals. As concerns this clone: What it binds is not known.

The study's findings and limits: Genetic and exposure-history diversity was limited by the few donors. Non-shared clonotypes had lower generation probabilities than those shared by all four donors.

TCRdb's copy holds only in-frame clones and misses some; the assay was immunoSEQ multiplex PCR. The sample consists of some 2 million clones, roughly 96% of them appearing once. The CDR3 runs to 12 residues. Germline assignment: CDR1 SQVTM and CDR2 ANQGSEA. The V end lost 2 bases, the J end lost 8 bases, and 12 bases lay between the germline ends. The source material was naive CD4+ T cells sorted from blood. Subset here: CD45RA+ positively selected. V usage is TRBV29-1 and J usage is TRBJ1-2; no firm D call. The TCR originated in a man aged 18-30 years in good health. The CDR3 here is CSVERGFSGYTF. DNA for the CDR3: TGCAGCGTTGAAAGAGGGTTCTCGGGCTACACCTTC.